The rows below give T cell receptor beta chains drawn from one sample of a study of OX40 agonist ivuxolimab in advanced cancers. Repertoires were generated with immunoSEQ multiplex PCR, while TCRdb's copy carries only in-frame clones and drops some. The sample includes roughly 36,000 clones, roughly 84% of them seen just once. The sequencing here drew on CD4+ or CD8+ T cells sorted from blood, taken in a trial of the OX40 agonist ivuxolimab. All receptors derive from an adult with an advanced solid tumor such as melanoma, head and neck, liver or kidney cancer. Each CDR3 is given with its conserved first and last residue. A D gene is named only where the DNA matches it firmly. Where a row states a size, it is once, few, many or the class of an expanded clone; other rows omit it.

size	V	D	J	length	CDR3	DNA
-	TRBV10-3	-	TRBJ1-1	13	CAIRTGGAAEAFF	TGTGCCATCAGGACTGGGGGGGCGGCTGAAGCTTTCTTT
-	TRBV18	-	TRBJ1-1	15	CASSPGPGGSAEAFF	TGTGCCAGCTCACCAGGACCGGGAGGCAGCGCTGAAGCTTTCTTT
-	TRBV30	TRBD1	TRBJ2-7	13	CAWSEGGAREQYF	TGTGCCTGGAGTGAAGGGGGCGCTAGGGAGCAGTACTTC
-	TRBV10-3	-	TRBJ2-1	12	CAINGPSGEQFF	TGTGCCATCAATGGTCCCTCTGGGGAGCAGTTCTTC
-	TRBV28	-	TRBJ2-3	14	CASSSPAVGDTQYF	TGTGCCAGCAGTTCCCCGGCGGTGGGAGATACGCAGTATTTT
few	TRBV7-9	-	TRBJ2-3	13	CATIGVSTDTQYF	TGTGCCACCATCGGGGTCAGCACAGATACGCAGTATTTT
-	TRBV5-6	TRBD2	TRBJ2-2	17	CASSLVLAGGNTGELFF	TGTGCCAGCAGCTTGGTACTAGCGGGAGGGAACACCGGGGAGCTGTTTTTT
few	TRBV30	TRBD1	TRBJ2-3	15	CAWNPPRGRTDTQYF	TGTGCCTGGAACCCCCCCAGGGGGCGCACAGATACGCAGTATTTT
once	TRBV5-4	-	TRBJ2-6	16	CASSGGLSSGANVLTF	TGTGCCAGCAGCGGGGGTTTATCTTCTGGGGCCAACGTCCTGACTTTC
-	TRBV15	TRBD2	TRBJ2-3	18	CATSREWAPGGAGNTQYF	TGTGCCACCAGCAGAGAATGGGCCCCGGGGGGGGCGGGAAATACGCAGTATTTT
-	TRBV7-9	-	TRBJ2-3	12	CASSLTQDTQYF	TGTGCCAGCAGCTTAACCCAGGATACGCAGTATTTT
few	TRBV5-5	TRBD1	TRBJ1-6	16	CASSLVWGQGNSPLHF	TGTGCCAGCAGCTTGGTATGGGGACAGGGGAATTCACCCCTCCACTTT
-	TRBV27	-	TRBJ2-7	15	CASSPHMNLNYEQYF	TGTGCCAGCAGCCCACACATGAATTTAAACTACGAGCAGTACTTC
-	TRBV7-3	TRBD2	TRBJ2-1	15	CASSPGTSGANEQFF	TGTGCCAGCAGCCCGGGGACTAGCGGGGCGAATGAGCAGTTCTTC
once	TRBV10-3	TRBD1	TRBJ2-7	15	CAISEAPGQGFEQYF	TGTGCCATCAGTGAGGCACCGGGACAGGGTTTCGAGCAGTACTTC
-	TRBV11-2	-	TRBJ1-1	17	CASSLDRGQTWNTEAFF	TGTGCCAGCAGCTTAGACAGGGGACAAACCTGGAACACTGAAGCTTTCTTT
-	TRBV4-1	-	TRBJ1-3	22	CASSLFSRTAGTPYPSGNTIYF	TGCGCCAGCAGCCTTTTTAGCCGAACAGCCGGGACACCCTATCCCTCTGGAAACACCATATATTTT
-	TRBV10-3	TRBD1	TRBJ2-3	15	CAINPGQGGRDTQYF	TGTGCCATCAATCCGGGACAGGGAGGTAGAGATACGCAGTATTTT
-	TRBV21-1	-	TRBJ2-1	17	CASSKDPLENTYNEQFF	TGTGCCAGCAGCAAAGATCCACTAGAAAATACCTACAATGAGCAGTTCTTC
once	TRBV4-2	-	TRBJ1-2	16	CASSRGGGSPGYGYTF	TGTGCCAGCAGCCGGGGCGGGGGGAGCCCAGGATATGGCTACACCTTC
-	TRBV7-9	TRBD2	TRBJ2-7	15	CASSPNGGGSNEQYF	TGTGCCAGCAGCCCGAATGGCGGGGGTTCAAACGAGCAGTACTTC
-	TRBV28	-	TRBJ2-3	14	CASSLPRSPDTQYF	TGTGCCAGCAGTTTACCGAGGTCCCCCGATACGCAGTATTTT
-	TRBV6-5	-	TRBJ2-3	14	CASSSIGSTDTQYF	TGTGCCAGCAGTTCAATAGGTAGCACAGATACGCAGTATTTT
-	TRBV5-4	TRBD2	TRBJ2-7	15	CASSPIAGSSYEQYF	TGTGCCAGCAGCCCGATAGCGGGGAGCTCCTACGAGCAGTACTTC
few	TRBV9	-	TRBJ1-4	15	CASSVESRINEKLFF	TGTGCCAGCAGCGTAGAATCACGGATTAATGAAAAACTGTTTTTT
-	TRBV15	-	TRBJ1-6	14	CATSRVAGDSPLHF	TGTGCCACCAGCAGAGTGGCAGGGGACTCACCCCTCCACTTT
-	TRBV5-5	-	TRBJ1-4	14	CASSFTRKNEKLFF	TGTGCCAGCAGCTTCACGCGAAAGAATGAAAAACTGTTTTTT
-	TRBV5-8	-	TRBJ2-1	17	CASSLTQGTVALNEQFF	TGTGCCAGCAGCTTAACACAGGGTACAGTCGCACTTAATGAGCAGTTCTTC
-	TRBV27	-	TRBJ2-7	16	CASSLSGRGTFDEQYF	TGTGCCAGCAGTTTATCGGGGAGAGGAACCTTCGACGAGCAGTACTTC
few	TRBV9	TRBD1	TRBJ1-1	14	CASSVVNRGTEAFF	TGTGCCAGCAGCGTAGTTAACAGGGGCACTGAAGCTTTCTTT
-	TRBV4-1	-	TRBJ2-5	13	CASSQTAGETQYF	TGCGCCAGCAGCCAAACAGCGGGAGAGACCCAGTACTTC
-	TRBV10-2	-	TRBJ1-2	14	CASSGVGEGDGYTF	TGCGCCAGCAGTGGGGTGGGCGAGGGGGACGGCTACACCTTC
-	TRBV7-2	TRBD1	TRBJ2-1	14	CASSLTGGRNEQFF	TGTGCCAGCAGCTTGACAGGGGGCAGAAATGAGCAGTTCTTC
-	TRBV2	-	TRBJ2-6	15	CASRKSAGGANVLTF	TGTGCCAGCAGAAAATCAGCGGGTGGGGCCAACGTCCTGACTTTC
few	TRBV27	TRBD2	TRBJ2-7	17	CASSQPGTSGQGREQYF	TGTGCCAGCAGTCAACCCGGGACTAGCGGGCAAGGGCGAGAGCAGTACTTC
-	TRBV7-9	TRBD2	TRBJ2-5	15	CASSPGLAGSETQYF	TGTGCCAGCAGCCCGGGACTAGCGGGGTCAGAGACCCAGTACTTC
once	TRBV28	-	TRBJ2-2	13	CASSRDNTGELFF	TGTGCCAGCAGTCGCGATAACACCGGGGAGCTGTTTTTT
-	TRBV11-3	-	TRBJ2-3	15	CASSLGASGTDTQYF	TGTGCCAGCAGCTTAGGGGCCTCAGGAACAGATACGCAGTATTTT
-	TRBV7-9	TRBD1	TRBJ1-6	14	CASSLDRGSSPLHF	TGTGCCAGCAGCTTGGACAGGGGAAGTTCACCCCTCCACTTT
-	TRBV19	TRBD1	TRBJ1-5	14	CASNRDRGGQPQHF	TGTGCCAGTAACCGGGACAGGGGCGGTCAGCCCCAGCATTTT
few	TRBV18	-	TRBJ1-2	14	CASSPQQGDYGYTF	TGTGCCAGCTCACCACAGCAGGGAGACTATGGCTACACCTTC
-	TRBV18	-	TRBJ2-7	13	CASSGHKHDEQYF	TGTGCCAGCTCAGGACATAAACACGACGAGCAGTACTTC
-	TRBV19	TRBD1	TRBJ1-1	17	CASSEGTGRYENTEAFF	TGTGCCAGTAGTGAAGGGACAGGGCGTTACGAGAACACTGAAGCTTTCTTT
-	TRBV10-3	TRBD1	TRBJ1-5	13	CAISTGQGQPQHF	TGTGCCATCAGCACCGGACAGGGCCAGCCCCAGCATTTT
-	TRBV19	-	TRBJ1-4	16	CASSRTVGGKVEKLFF	TGTGCCAGTAGCCGTACAGTTGGGGGTAAGGTTGAAAAACTGTTTTTT
-	TRBV6-6	-	TRBJ1-2	12	CASSRPRYGYTF	TGTGCCAGCAGTCGACCTAGATATGGCTACACCTTC
-	TRBV12-5	-	TRBJ2-3	19	CASGSRVGIGLKGTDTQYF	TGTGCTAGTGGCTCCCGGGTGGGGATAGGACTAAAAGGCACAGATACGCAGTATTTT
-	TRBV2	TRBD1	TRBJ1-4	15	CASSVTGGFGEKLFF	TGTGCCAGCAGTGTTACAGGGGGCTTTGGGGAAAAACTGTTTTTT
-	TRBV7-8	TRBD2	TRBJ2-3	16	CASSLAGGGAGDTQYF	TGTGCCAGCAGCTTAGCAGGCGGGGGGGCCGGAGATACGCAGTATTTT
-	TRBV5-1	TRBD1	TRBJ2-5	13	CASSQGAWETQYF	TGCGCCAGTAGTCAGGGGGCCTGGGAGACCCAGTACTTC
-	TRBV5-1	-	TRBJ2-3	14	CASNRDTSTDTQYF	TGCGCCAGCAATCGGGACACAAGCACAGATACGCAGTATTTT
-	TRBV7-9	-	TRBJ2-2	14	CAGGNSGSTGELFF	TGTGCCGGCGGAAACTCAGGGTCCACCGGGGAGCTGTTTTTT
-	TRBV12-5	-	TRBJ1-1	14	CASARGAGGTEAFF	TGTGCTAGTGCTCGCGGGGCGGGTGGTACTGAAGCTTTCTTT
-	TRBV5-8	TRBD2	TRBJ2-7	15	CASILPGLAPYEQYF	TGTGCCAGCATCCTACCGGGACTAGCTCCTTACGAGCAGTACTTC
-	TRBV9	-	TRBJ2-3	14	CASSARLRTDTQYF	TGTGCCAGCAGCGCCAGACTACGCACAGATACGCAGTATTTT
-	TRBV7-9	-	TRBJ2-5	11	CASSQEETQYF	TGTGCCAGCAGCCAAGAAGAGACCCAGTACTTC
-	TRBV11-2	TRBD1	TRBJ1-2	15	CASSLEQGVNYGYTF	TGTGCCAGCAGCTTAGAACAGGGGGTGAACTATGGCTACACCTTC
-	TRBV5-1	TRBD1	TRBJ2-1	15	CASSLQGQGYDEQFF	TGCGCCAGCAGCTTGCAAGGACAGGGGTACGATGAGCAGTTCTTC
once	TRBV7-2	TRBD1	TRBJ1-4	17	CASSTGQGRSANEKLFF	TGTGCCAGCAGCACCGGACAGGGAAGGTCTGCTAATGAAAAACTGTTTTTT